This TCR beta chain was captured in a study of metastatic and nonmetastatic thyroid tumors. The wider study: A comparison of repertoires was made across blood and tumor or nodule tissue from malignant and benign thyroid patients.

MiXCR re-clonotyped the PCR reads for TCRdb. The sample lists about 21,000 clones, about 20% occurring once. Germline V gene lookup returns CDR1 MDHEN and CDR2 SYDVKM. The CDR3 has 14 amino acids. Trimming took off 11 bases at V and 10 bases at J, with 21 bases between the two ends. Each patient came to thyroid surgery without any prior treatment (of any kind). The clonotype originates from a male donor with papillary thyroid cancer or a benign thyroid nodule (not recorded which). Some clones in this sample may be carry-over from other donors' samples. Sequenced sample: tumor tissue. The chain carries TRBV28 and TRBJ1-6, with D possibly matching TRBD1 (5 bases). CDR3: CASLGQGYRSPLHF. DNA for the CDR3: TGTGCCTCCCTCGGGCAGGGATATAGGTCACCCCTCCACTTT.